The rows below give T cell receptor beta chains drawn from one sample of a study of lymphopenia after photon versus proton radiotherapy. Data came from immunoSEQ multiplex PCR; TCRdb stores just in-frame clones and leaves some out. This sample has 13,000 to 15,000 clones, with over 75% found just once. Here the sequenced sample was peripheral blood, taken from a patient treated with photon-based radiotherapy. The receptors originated from a man over 45 with gastric cancer. Each CDR3 is given with its conserved first and last residue. Each record gives: V gene, D gene, J gene, clone size, CDR3 DNA, CDR3 protein. D genes are given only for firm matches. Only part of the rows carry a size: once, few, many, or a class if the clone is expanded.

TRBV11-3	.	TRBJ2-2	.	TGTGCCAGCAGCTCAGGACGGGCGAACACCGGGGAGCTGTTTTTT	CASSSGRANTGELFF
TRBV13	TRBD1	TRBJ2-1	.	TGTGCCAGCAGCTCTCACCCTCTACAGGGGGTTTCCTACAATGAGCAGTTCTTC	CASSSHPLQGVSYNEQFF
TRBV7-2	.	TRBJ2-3	.	TGTGCCAGCAGCCAAGAAAATACGCAGTATTTT	CASSQENTQYF
TRBV19	.	TRBJ1-1	.	TGTGCCAGTACCCCCGGGGGCCTGAACACTGAAGCTTTCTTT	CASTPGGLNTEAFF
TRBV29-1	TRBD1	TRBJ2-7	.	TGCAGCGTCGAGACAGGGGGATACGAGCAGTACTTC	CSVETGGYEQYF
TRBV11-3	.	TRBJ2-1	.	TGTGCCAGCAGCTTAGGGGGACTCACCTCCTACAATGAGCAGTTCTTC	CASSLGGLTSYNEQFF
TRBV13	TRBD2	TRBJ2-2	few	TGTGCCAGCAGCGGTGGGCTAGCGGCGAACACCGGGGAGCTGTTTTTT	CASSGGLAANTGELFF
TRBV10-3	.	TRBJ1-6	.	TGTGCCATCAGTGATAGAGGGGATAGCTCCTATAATTCACCCCTCCACTTT	CAISDRGDSSYNSPLHF
TRBV7-6	TRBD1	TRBJ2-5	.	TGTGCCAGCAGCTTAGGAGACAGGGAAGAGACCCAGTACTTC	CASSLGDREETQYF
TRBV2	.	TRBJ1-4	once	TGTGCCAGCAGAAAGACAGTAACTAATGAAAAACTGTTTTTT	CASRKTVTNEKLFF
TRBV11-2	.	TRBJ2-3	.	TGTGCCAGCAGCCGTCGGGCGGAGGGCCGTATGCAGTATTTT	CASSRRAEGRMQYF
TRBV4-2	.	TRBJ2-6	few	TGTGCCAGCAGCCAAGTGGGGGGCTCTGGGGCCAACGTCCTGACTTTC	CASSQVGGSGANVLTF
TRBV5-4	.	TRBJ1-4	.	TGTGCCAGCAGCTTGCGTATTAATGAAAAACTGTTTTTT	CASSLRINEKLFF
TRBV25-1	.	TRBJ2-1	.	TGTGCCAGCAGTAAAACAGGAGCCACGAGCTCCTACAATGAGCAGTTCTTC	CASSKTGATSSYNEQFF
TRBV2	TRBD1	TRBJ1-5	few	TGTGCCAGCAGTGTCTCACAGGGGAATCAGCCCCAGCATTTT	CASSVSQGNQPQHF
TRBV9	TRBD2	TRBJ2-5	.	TGTGCCAGCAGCGCTCTCGGGGGGGCGTACCAAGAGACCCAGTACTTC	CASSALGGAYQETQYF
TRBV18	TRBD2	TRBJ2-7	.	TGTGCCAGCTCACCAACTAGCGGGGCCCGCGAGCAGTACTTC	CASSPTSGAREQYF
TRBV5-1	.	TRBJ2-5	.	TGCGCCAGCAGCTTAGAAGAGACCCAGTACTTC	CASSLEETQYF
TRBV19	.	TRBJ1-2	.	TGTGCCAGCCGGGACGGGAGGATTACTAACTATGGCTACACCTTC	CASRDGRITNYGYTF
TRBV7-8	.	TRBJ2-1	.	TGTGCCAGCAGCTCACAGGGTAGTATCTACAATGAGCAGTTCTTC	CASSSQGSIYNEQFF
TRBV5-1	TRBD1	TRBJ1-1	few	TGCGCCAGCAGCCCATTAGAAGGGACAGGGCTCCTTAGGAACACTGAAGCTTTCTTT	CASSPLEGTGLLRNTEAFF
TRBV30	TRBD1	TRBJ1-2	.	TGTGCCTGGGAACAGGGGGGAAGGGGCTACACCTTC	CAWEQGGRGYTF
TRBV13	TRBD2	TRBJ2-7	.	TGTGCCAGCAGCCGGACTAGCGGATCCTACGAGCAGTACTTC	CASSRTSGSYEQYF
TRBV11-3	TRBD2	TRBJ2-2	.	TGTGCCAGCAGCTTAGGTAGCGGGTCGTTTACCGGGGAGCTGTTTTTT	CASSLGSGSFTGELFF
TRBV6-6	.	TRBJ1-2	few	TGTGCCAGCAGTACGAGCGATTTCTATGGCTACACCTTC	CASSTSDFYGYTF
TRBV19	TRBD1	TRBJ2-4	.	TGTGCCAGTAGTTGGTCGGGACAGGGGGCAAGTTTCGGAGCCAAAAACATTCAGTACTTC	CASSWSGQGASFGAKNIQYF
TRBV4-1	.	TRBJ1-1	.	TGCGCCAGCAGCCAAGAATGGGCAGGCCTAGCAGAAGCTTTCTTT	CASSQEWAGLAEAFF
TRBV6-5	.	TRBJ1-1	.	TGTGCCAGCAGTTCACAGGCTACGAACACTGAAGCTTTCTTT	CASSSQATNTEAFF
TRBV11-2	TRBD1	TRBJ1-2	few	TGTGCCAGCAGCTTAGACGGGACAGCTTATGGCTACACCTTC	CASSLDGTAYGYTF
TRBV23-1	.	TRBJ2-5	once	TGCGCCAGCAGTCAATCGGGAGAGCAGTACTTC	CASSQSGEQYF
TRBV30	.	TRBJ1-4	.	TGTGCCTGGAGTAGGGGGAGTGGTGAAAAACTGTTTTTT	CAWSRGSGEKLFF
TRBV2	.	TRBJ2-2	.	TGTGCCAGCAGTGAACAGGACACCGGGGAGCTGTTTTTT	CASSEQDTGELFF
TRBV6-6	TRBD2	TRBJ2-7	.	TGTGCCACCCGGCCGGGGGGAGCGTCCTACGAGCAGTACTTC	CATRPGGASYEQYF
TRBV2	TRBD2	TRBJ2-2	once	TGTGCCAGCAGTGAAGGACCCGCCCCGGGACTAGGTTTACGGGAGCTGTTTTTT	CASSEGPAPGLGLRELFF
TRBV7-2	.	TRBJ1-2	.	TGTGCCAGCAGCTTAGGCAGGTTACGGGACGGTAACTATGGCTACACCTTC	CASSLGRLRDGNYGYTF
TRBV5-6	TRBD1	TRBJ2-6	.	TGTGCCAGCAGCCCGCTGGACAGGGACGCTGGGGCCAACGTCCTGACTTTC	CASSPLDRDAGANVLTF
TRBV6-1	.	TRBJ2-7	.	TGTGCCAGCAGACGGGGCCCCGGAGGCTACGAGCAGTACTTC	CASRRGPGGYEQYF
TRBV10-3	TRBD1	TRBJ2-5	once	TGTGCCGCCCGGGACAGGGGTGCGGAGACCCAGTACTTC	CAARDRGAETQYF
TRBV9	.	TRBJ2-1	.	TGTGCCAGCAGCCCTCGTCTTAGTGGAAATGAGCAGTTCTTC	CASSPRLSGNEQFF
TRBV4-3	.	TRBJ2-2	.	TGCGCCAGCAGCCAAGATCTAACAGGGTGGACCGGGGAGCTGTTTTTT	CASSQDLTGWTGELFF
TRBV19	.	TRBJ2-5	.	TGTGCCAGTGGTATCGGAGAGACCCAGTACTTC	CASGIGETQYF
TRBV30	TRBD2	TRBJ2-2	.	TGTGCCTGGAGTGTACTTCGGACTAGCGGGGTAGCCGGGGAGCTGTTTTTT	CAWSVLRTSGVAGELFF
TRBV5-5	.	TRBJ1-4	.	TGTGCCAGCAGCAGGGGTGGGGAAAAACTGTTTTTT	CASSRGGEKLFF
TRBV30	.	TRBJ1-3	.	TGTGCCTGGAGTTCGTGGGGGGGATCTGGAAACACCATATATTTT	CAWSSWGGSGNTIYF
TRBV13	.	TRBJ1-1	.	TGTGCCAGCAGCTTAGATCAGGCAGTGAACACTGAAGCTTTCTTT	CASSLDQAVNTEAFF
TRBV18	TRBD2	TRBJ2-3	.	TGTGCCAGCTCACCATTAGCGGGGGGCCAGTATTTT	CASSPLAGGQYF
TRBV2	.	TRBJ1-2	.	TGTGCCAGCAGTGAAGGAGGGACGAACTATGGCTACACCTTC	CASSEGGTNYGYTF
TRBV30	.	TRBJ2-2	.	TGTGCCTGGAGTGTTACTAACACCGGGGAGCTGTTTTTT	CAWSVTNTGELFF